This TCR beta chain was obtained from a study of shared clonotypes between healthy human individuals. Clones were sequenced by immunoSEQ multiplex PCR, and TCRdb holds only the in-frame ones, with some missing. The sample consists of 600,000 or so clones, 95% to 98% of them appearing once. General study points: Donor scarcity curtailed the genetic and exposure-history diversity represented herein.

From germline, CDR1 is ENHRY and CDR2 SYGVKD. Trimming removed 4 bases from V and 3 bases from J; junction bases left unmatched: 3. CDR3 size: 13 residues. Points on this clone: Its antigen is unknown.

Terminally differentiated effector memory CD45RA+ cells were left out of the naive CD8 fraction, which was CD45RO-negative and positively selected for CCR7. This rearrangement joins TRBV10-3 to TRBJ2-7, with 7 bases fitting TRBD2. The sequencing input was naive CD8+ T cells sorted from blood. This sequence was found in a man aged 30 to 39 in good health. CDR3 amino acids: CAISGTSDYEQYF. The CDR3 coding sequence is TGTGCCATCAGTGGTACTAGCGACTACGAGCAGTACTTC.